A single sample gave rise to the 23 T cell receptor beta chains below, sequenced in a study of early T cells in non-severe SARS-CoV-2 infection. MiXCR was run by TCRdb on the 5' RACE reads, yielding one entry per CDR3 protein. The sample lists tens of thousands of distinct CDR3 sequences, around 4.1% seen once, with 5.5% to 6% in the top ten. Sequencing input: whole blood. These receptors were obtained from an adult who was a healthcare worker with PCR-confirmed SARS-CoV-2 infection or an uninfected control (not recorded which).

The sample holds many counts of this clonotype. The V gene is TRBV14, the J gene TRBJ2-5, with TRBD1 matching over 8 bases. Germline lookup yields CDR1 SGHDN and CDR2 FVKESK. J lost 10 bases, V lost 4 bases, and 11 bases had no gene match. This CDR3 spans 14 amino acids. CDR3 residues: CASSRALGTGFQYF. As DNA, the CDR3 is TGTGCCAGCAGCCGAGCCCTCGGGACAGGTTTCCAGTACTTC.

This rearrangement joins TRBV7-8 to TRBJ2-1; D is undetermined. In germline, CDR1 is SGHVS, CDR2 FQNEAQ. Trimming removed 1 base at V and 10 bases at J, with 14 bases between. The CDR3 consists of 14 residues. The CDR3 protein is CASSLGGSLPEQFF. In DNA form, the CDR3 reads TGTGCCAGCAGCTTAGGTGGTTCCCTCCCCGAGCAGTTCTTC.

This clonotype was detected ten times or more. The V gene is TRBV7-8, the J gene TRBJ2-5, with 7 bases that match TRBD2. This CDR3 spans 14 amino acids. CDR1 SGHVS and CDR2 FQNEAQ come from the germline V gene. The V gene end was trimmed by 4 bases and the J gene end by 4 bases; junction bases not matched to a gene: 6. The CDR3 bases are TGTGCCAGCAGCTCGGGGGAGGGCCTAGAGACCCAGTACTTC. Translating gives CASSSGEGLETQYF.

The V call is TRBV19, the J call TRBJ2-1; the match to TRBD1 covers 9 bases. The germline V gene encodes CDR1 LNHDA and CDR2 SQIVND (reference sequence). CDR3 size: 16 residues. The ends lost 3 bases at V and 2 bases at J; junction bases unmatched: 5. CDR3 bases: TGTGCCAGTAGTATCGGCGGGACAGGGCCCTACAATGAGCAGTTCTTC. It yields the protein CASSIGGTGPYNEQFF.

This clonotype appeared once. The CDR3 region has the DNA TGTGCCAGCACGGGGACTGACCTCTCCTACGAGCAGTACTTC. Translating gives CASTGTDLSYEQYF. V gene TRBV12-3 or TRBV12-4 combines with J gene TRBJ2-7, with D tentatively TRBD2 (6 bases). The V gene lost 7 bases and the J gene lost 0 bases, with 13 bases spanning the gap. The CDR3 length is 14 residues.

This clonotype was seen ten or more times. The gene calls are TRBV2 and TRBJ2-3, with 8 nucleotides matching TRBD2. Germline values: CDR1 SNHLY, CDR2 FYNNEI. The V and J ends lost 10 bases and 0 bases, in that order; junction bases with no gene match: 6. The CDR3 is 14 residues long. The CDR3 DNA reads TGTGCCACCTCTAGCGGGCCCAGCACAGATACGCAGTATTTT. This codes for CATSSGPSTDTQYF.

This clonotype was observed at least ten times. The genes are TRBV7-9 and TRBJ2-3, with no clear D. Trimming removed 1 base from V and 0 bases from J, with 11 bases in between. CDR3 size: 16 residues. Germline V CDR1 and CDR2: SEHNR, FQNEAQ (reference sequence). CDR3 DNA sequence: TGTGCCAGCAGCTTAGTACGCTGGGAAAGCACAGATACGCAGTATTTT. Translating gives CASSLVRWESTDTQYF.

This clonotype was seen only a few times. V usage is TRBV5-4 and J usage is TRBJ1-4, with 8 bases matching TRBD1. CDR3 size: 14 residues. The germline V gene encodes CDR1 SGHNT and CDR2 YYREEE (reference sequence). V lost 3 bases, J lost 7 bases, and 5 bases stayed unmatched. The CDR3: CASSSGTGFEKLFF. The CDR3 DNA reads TGTGCCAGCAGCTCTGGGACAGGATTTGAAAAACTGTTTTTT.

This clonotype came up many times. The genes are TRBV18 and TRBJ2-2, with a tentative D call TRBD1 (6 bases). This CDR3 has 15 residues. The V and J ends lost 2 bases and 1 base respectively, with 8 bases between them. CDR1 KGHSH and CDR2 LQKENI come from the germline V gene. CDR3 bases: TGTGCCAGCTCACCAACAGGGAGGAACACCGGGGAGCTGTTTTTT. Its protein is CASSPTGRNTGELFF.

This clonotype was counted many times. This rearrangement joins TRBV7-3 to TRBJ1-3, with D possibly TRBD1 on 5 matching bases. CDR3 size: 16 residues. The germline gives CDR1 SGHTA, CDR2 FQGTGA. V dropped 1 base and J dropped 0 bases, with 10 bases sitting between them. CDR3 loop: CASSLSQGGSGNTIYF. The CDR3 DNA is TGTGCCAGCAGCTTAAGCCAGGGTGGCTCTGGAAACACCATATATTTT. Based on the CDR3 plus reference TRBV7-3 and TRBJ1-3, the full variable domain is GAGVSQTPSNKVTEKGKYVELRCDPISGHTALYWYRQSLGQGPEFLIYFQGTGAADDSGLPNDRFFAVRPEGSVSTLKIQRTERGDSAVYLCASSLSQGGSGNTIYFGEGSWLTVV.

The table lists this clonotype with many counts. The rearrangement uses TRBV6-5 and TRBJ1-1; 8 bases agree with TRBD1. The CDR3 extends over 12 amino acids. The V gene's germline CDR1 is MNHEY and CDR2 SVGAGI. V was clipped by 2 bases and J by 11 bases; unmatched bases: 4. The CDR3 DNA reads as TGTGCCAGCAGTTACCCGGGACAGGAGGCTTTCTTT. Encoded protein: CASSYPGQEAFF.

Only a few counts were recorded for this clonotype. The chain uses TRBV12-3 or TRBV12-4 and TRBJ2-2; possible D gene TRBD1, 6 bases. The CDR3 covers 15 residues. V was clipped by 7 bases and J by 2 bases, with 14 bases between them. CDR3: CASTLRGINTGELFF. CDR3 DNA sequence: TGTGCCAGCACCCTTAGGGGGATCAACACCGGGGAGCTGTTTTTT.

This clonotype occurred many times. The chain is built from TRBV6-2 or TRBV6-3 and TRBJ2-7; D might be TRBD1 (6 bases). There are 11 residues in the CDR3. Germline assignment: CDR1 MNHEY and CDR2 SVGEGT. The V end lost 10 bases, the J end lost 7 bases, and 14 bases lay between the germline ends. This chain's CDR3 is CATTQGGEQYF. In DNA, the CDR3 is TGTGCCACTACCCAAGGGGGAGAGCAGTACTTC.

This clonotype was seen ten or more times. The genes are TRBV5-1 and TRBJ2-7; 7 bases agree with TRBD1. Losses at the gene ends were 4 bases for V and 2 bases for J; bases not matched to a gene: 6. CDR1 is SGHRS and CDR2 is YFSETQ in the germline V gene. The CDR3 is made up of 14 amino acids. The CDR3 DNA follows: TGCGCCAGCAGCGTAAGGGACAGAACCTACGAGCAGTACTTC. Protein sequence: CASSVRDRTYEQYF. Full variable domain (remainder filled in from reference TRBV5-1 and TRBJ2-7): KAGVTQTPRYLIKTRGQQVTLSCSPISGHRSVSWYQQTPGQGLQFLFEYFSETQRNKGNFPGRFSGRQFSNSRSEMNVSTLELGDSALYLCASSVRDRTYEQYFGPGTRLTVT.

This clonotype appeared many times. V usage is TRBV12-3 or TRBV12-4 and J usage is TRBJ2-2; tentatively, D is TRBD1 or TRBD2 (5 bases each). V lost 1 base and J lost 4, with 7 bases in between. The CDR3 has 14 residues. CDR3 in amino acids: CASSLVRGTGELFF. CDR3 sequence (DNA): TGTGCCAGCAGTTTAGTGAGGGGCACCGGGGAGCTGTTTTTT.

Many counts were recorded for this clonotype. The chain is built from TRBV7-2 and TRBJ2-3; 8 positions match TRBD2. Unmatched junction bases numbered 1, after V lost 1 base and J lost 4 bases. The germline V gene encodes CDR1 SGHTA and CDR2 FQGNSA. The CDR3 consists of 14 residues. The CDR3: CASSLVAGPDTQYF. The CDR3 nucleotides read TGTGCCAGCAGCTTAGTAGCGGGGCCAGATACGCAGTATTTT.

This clonotype was counted many times. The chain joins TRBV3-1 to TRBJ1-1; D perhaps matches TRBD1 (5 bases). The CDR3 runs 14 residues. Per the germline V gene, CDR1 is LGHDT and CDR2 is YNNKEL (reference sequence). V lost 3 bases and J 4 bases, leaving 12 bases between the germline ends. CDR3 in DNA: TGTGCCAGCAGCCAGGCCGGGGCAATCACTGAAGCTTTCTTT. Protein product: CASSQAGAITEAFF.

The rearrangement joins TRBV7-9 to TRBJ1-3; the D gene is possibly TRBD1 (5 bases). This CDR3 spans 14 amino acids. Trimming left V 4 bases short and J 4 bases short, with 11 bases between. Germline values: CDR1 SEHNR, CDR2 FQNEAQ (reference sequence). The CDR3 sequence: CASSSGGTGNTIYF. DNA of the CDR3: TGTGCCAGCAGCTCCGGGGGGACGGGAAACACCATATATTTT.

Only a few counts were recorded for this clonotype. The chain joins TRBV20-1 to TRBJ2-3, with 10 bases fitting TRBD2. The CDR3 contains 15 residues. CDR1 DFQATT and CDR2 SNEGSKA come from the germline V gene (reference sequence). V was clipped by 3 bases and J by 4 bases; unmatched bases: 7. CDR3 residues: CSASGLAGAADTQYF. The CDR3 DNA reads as TGCAGTGCTAGTGGGCTAGCGGGAGCCGCAGATACGCAGTATTTT.

As to this clonotype: A read error is possible here, since a much larger clone lies one base away. In this CDR3 the conserved last residue, phenylalanine or tryptophan, is missing, so a read error is likely. This chain links TRBV11-2 with TRBJ1-2, with TRBD1 identical over 10 bases. This CDR3 spans 14 amino acids. The germline V gene encodes CDR1 SGHAT and CDR2 FQNNGV. J lost 4 bases, V lost 5 bases, and 4 bases had no gene match. CDR3 residues: CASSPWDRGYGYTL. CDR3 in DNA: TGTGCCAGCAGCCCATGGGACAGGGGCTATGGCTACACCCTC.

This clonotype was picked up many times. The chain couples TRBV7-8 to TRBJ2-5; the match to TRBD2 covers 7 bases. Germline values: CDR1 SGHVS, CDR2 FQNEAQ. CDR3 length: 14 residues. V trimming: 3 bases; J trimming: 2 bases; junction bases outside the gene matches: 3. Written as DNA, the CDR3 is TGTGCCAGCAGCTTTCGGACTAGTCAAGAGACCCAGTACTTC. Encoded protein: CASSFRTSQETQYF.

This clonotype showed up many times. V gene TRBV6-5 combines with J gene TRBJ1-1; a weak D match, TRBD1 (6 bases). The germline V gene encodes CDR1 MNHEY and CDR2 SVGAGI. This CDR3 region has 12 residues. The V gene lost 4 bases and the J gene lost 5 bases, with 8 bases spanning the gap. The CDR3 is CASSFRGTEAFF. CDR3 coding DNA: TGTGCCAGCAGTTTCAGGGGAACTGAAGCTTTCTTT.

The sample holds many counts of this clonotype. The chain employs TRBV5-1 and TRBJ1-1, with D unresolved. Trimming removed 5 bases at V and 1 base at J, with 12 bases between. CDR1 is SGHRS, CDR2 YFSETQ, per germline. The CDR3 is 14 residues long. This chain's CDR3 is CASRQNTANTEAFF. The CDR3 DNA reads TGCGCCAGCAGACAAAATACAGCGAACACTGAAGCTTTCTTT. Looking up the rest from reference TRBV5-1 and TRBJ1-1 gives the full variable domain: KAGVTQTPRYLIKTRGQQVTLSCSPISGHRSVSWYQQTPGQGLQFLFEYFSETQRNKGNFPGRFSGRQFSNSRSEMNVSTLELGDSALYLCASRQNTANTEAFFGQGTRLTVV.